The 11 T cell receptor beta chains below come from one sample, sequenced in a study of identical twins. TCRdb independently ran MiXCR on the 5' RACE reads; one entry per CDR3 protein. Here the sample spans 700,000 or so distinct CDR3 sequences, around 20% being singletons. These data are also associated with another study on T cells expressing NK-cell markers.

What was sequenced was PBMCs. The origin of the receptors is a woman aged 18-35 years in good health.

This clonotype was counted only a few times. V usage is TRBV20-1 and J usage is TRBJ1-6; D perhaps matches TRBD1 (5 bases). V lost 3 bases and J 8 bases, leaving 11 bases between the germline ends. This CDR3 is 13 amino acids long. Germline CDR1 reads DFQATT; CDR2 reads SNEGSKA (reference sequence). CDR3 residues: CSASRDVYSPLHF. CDR3 nucleotide sequence: TGCAGTGCTAGTAGGGACGTCTATTCACCCCTCCACTTT.

The rearrangement links TRBV5-1 to TRBJ1-2; D might be TRBD1 (6 bases). CDR3 length: 14 amino acids. Trimming shortened V by 3 bases and J by 5 bases, and 14 bases separated the two germline ends. Germline V gene sequence: CDR1 SGHRS, CDR2 YFSETQ. Written as DNA, the CDR3 is TGCGCCAGCAGCTCGTCAGGGGCTAGTTATGGCTACACCTTC. This codes for CASSSSGASYGYTF.

This chain connects TRBV30 to TRBJ2-3; TRBD2 matches 11 bases. V shed 1 base, J shed 6 bases, and the junction held 12 bases outside the gene matches. Germline values: CDR1 GTSNPN, CDR2 SVGIG (reference sequence). The CDR3 runs 17 residues. The CDR3 reads CAWSGGTSGGVVDTQYF. The CDR3 DNA is TGTGCCTGGAGTGGGGGGACTAGCGGAGGGGTGGTGGATACGCAGTATTTT.

This clonotype came up a few times. At one end the junction does not follow the germline gene, possibly because of a read error. This rearrangement joins TRBV7-9 to TRBJ2-7; 7 nucleotides line up with TRBD2. CDR1 and CDR2 from the germline V gene are SEHNR and FQNEAQ (reference sequence). This CDR3 comprises 12 residues. The DNA of the CDR3 is TGTGCCAGCAGCTTAGGGGGGGGGGAAGCGACATTC. This encodes CASSLGGGEATF.

CDR3 in amino acids: CSVQNQGLAGLQGQFF. As DNA, the CDR3 is TGCAGCGTGCAGAATCAGGGACTAGCGGGATTACAAGGGCAGTTCTTC. The genes are TRBV29-1 and TRBJ2-1, with 13 bases aligning to TRBD2. J lost 12 bases, V lost 6 bases, and 17 bases had no gene match. Germline V CDR1 and CDR2: SQVTM, ANQGSEA. The CDR3 covers 16 residues.

The rearrangement links TRBV12-3 or TRBV12-4 to TRBJ2-2, with 8 bases fitting TRBD2. This CDR3 region has 17 residues. V shed 6 bases, J shed 5 bases, and the junction held 14 bases outside the gene matches. Here the CDR3 DNA reads TGTGCCAGCAGCCCCCCCTCATCGGGGGGGCTTACCGGGGAGCTGTTTTTT. Amino acid sequence: CASSPPSSGGLTGELFF.

In its sample, this clonotype was seen a few times. This sequence joins TRBV5-1 and TRBJ2-1; TRBD2 matches 8 bases. Germline CDR1 and CDR2: SGHRS and YFSETQ. Unmatched junction bases numbered 11, after V lost 5 bases and J lost 7 bases. CDR3 length: 15 residues. CDR3 residues: CASRPTSGIWNEQFF. The CDR3 DNA reads as TGCGCCAGCAGACCAACTAGCGGCATATGGAATGAGCAGTTCTTC.

There are many counts of this clonotype. This chain uses TRBV29-1 with TRBJ1-2; 9 bases are a match to TRBD1. Germline lookup yields CDR1 SQVTM and CDR2 ANQGSEA. This CDR3 contains 12 residues. J lost 6 bases, V lost 5 bases, and 4 bases had no gene match. In DNA, the CDR3 is TGCAGCGTTTGGACAGGGGTTAATGGCTACACCTTC. It translates to CSVWTGVNGYTF.

This chain uses TRBV18 with TRBJ2-7; D is unresolved. The CDR3 totals 15 residues. Between the trimmed V and J ends, which lost 2 bases and 3 bases, there was a span of 14 bases. Germline V lookup: CDR1 KGHSH, CDR2 LQKENI. The CDR3: CASSPGGWLNYEQYF. The CDR3 nucleotides are TGTGCCAGCTCACCAGGTGGCTGGCTCAACTACGAGCAGTACTTC.

There are many counts of this clonotype. V gene TRBV7-2 combines with J gene TRBJ2-7; no reliable D call. With 7 bases removed from V and 6 bases from J, the gap between germline ends came to 10 bases. The CDR3 spans 11 residues. Germline V gene lookup returns CDR1 SGHTA and CDR2 FQGNSA. Written as DNA, the CDR3 is TGTGCCAGCACCAGCTCGCTCGAGCAGTACTTC. It codes for CASTSSLEQYF.

The chain links TRBV29-1 to TRBJ2-2; D not resolved. This CDR3 is built from 14 residues. Germline CDR1 SQVTM, CDR2 ANQGSEA. The ends were cut back, 5 bases at V and 3 bases at J, with 13 bases in the middle. CDR3 nucleotide sequence: TGCAGCGTTTATCCAGGTCGGGACACCGGGGAGCTGTTTTTT. Translated: CSVYPGRDTGELFF.